The sequence of this T cell receptor (beta chain) was determined in a study of a mutant IDH1 vaccine in newly diagnosed glioma. Overall study: Previous treatment comprised radiotherapy, temozolomide, or both, mostly both. Week 35 was safety follow-up visit V12; week 47 was end-of-study visit V13.

TCRdb keeps only in-frame clones here, not all; method: immunoSEQ multiplex PCR. The table lists tens of thousands of clones, approximately 92% of them singletons. As concerns this clone: Antigen specificity is unknown.

General observations from the study: Changes in top peripheral clonotypes did not appear linked to pseudoprogression. Immune responses arising from the vaccine appeared in about 95% of patients.

Specified time point: week 35, safety follow-up. Doses consisted of 300 ug of mutant IDH1 20-mer peptide each, paired with topical imiquimod. The specimen comprised PBMCs, sampled from a glioma patient whose treatment included an IDH1 peptide vaccine. This clonotype was sampled from a man aged 50 or older with glioma.

CDR3: CASSDSVYGYTF. CDR3 coding DNA: TGCGCCAGCAGTGACAGCGTCTATGGCTACACCTTC. J is TRBJ1-2 and V is TRBV5-1; TRBD1 is a possible D gene (5 bases). The CDR3 sequence is 12 residues long. Per the germline V gene, CDR1 is SGHRS and CDR2 is YFSETQ. Trimming took off 5 bases at V and 4 bases at J, with 9 bases between the two ends.